This T cell receptor beta chain emerged from a study of cytomegalovirus exposure and HLA in healthy donors (dated by TCRdb to the late 2010s). With respect to the entire study: An earlier analysis of roughly 500 of the donors reported 250 to 350 Gb of sequence data and 117 million unique TCR beta sequences obtained from approximately 180 million T cells. The study profiled the T cell repertoires of hundreds of subjects by immunosequencing and related them to cytomegalovirus serostatus. The study aimed to test whether signatures of past pathogen exposure could be identified by cataloging public T cell receptors. Among roughly 400 genotyped donors of the cohort, an average of around 240,000 unique TCR beta nucleotide sequences were sequenced per donor, roughly 18% of them non-productive. An earlier analysis of around 540 of the donors applied high-throughput TCR beta sequencing to assess whether each TCR beta V gene segment acted as functional or pseudogenic. A later analysis re-examined previously published TCR beta repertoires from roughly 650 donors and added high-resolution HLA genotyping to investigate patterns of TCR occurrence. Alongside the repertoire data, information on donor age, sex, ethnicity and CMV serostatus was compiled. Every repertoire in the discovery cohort had been generated on one and the same sequencing platform. In the later analysis, no new phenotypic data were used to find candidate immune exposures; instead, reliance was placed on TCR beta sequences and their occurrence across donors. The study combined high-throughput TCR immunosequencing, statistical association of individual TCRs with disease status, and machine learning to predict cytomegalovirus infection status. In a later genetic analysis, genome-wide SNP genotypes for about 65% of the 666 donors were used, and that subset was treated as a discovery cohort. Approximately 330 gigabases of sequencing data and 70 million to 100 million unique TCR sequences made up an early release that covered about 640 HLA-typed donors. Typing coverage varied by locus: roughly 629-630 donors for A, B, C, DRB1 and DQB1; roughly 560 for DQA1; nearly 610 for DPA1; around 450 for DPB1. Of the approximately 370 genotyped donors, 65% to 90% were placed in the genetic ancestry cluster associated with self-reported Caucasian donors. HLA typing covered class I and class II loci at four-digit resolution. In addition to the first cohort of approximately 670 subjects, a separate validation cohort of 120 different subjects was used. Because of strong linkage in the cohort, roughly five DR-DQ haplotypes were treated as single units for association and clustering. Broader findings and caveats from the paper: Roughly uniform sequencing depth across donors was assumed in presence/absence analyses, although this assumption may not hold. Immune exposure information for the cohort was limited to CMV serostatus. A total of 150 or so TCR beta chains were listed by the study as associated with cytomegalovirus. Most TCR sequences were observed very rarely across donors, whereas some public TCRs were present in many individuals. The authors suggested that the approach could potentially be extended to other disease states and immunological phenotypes. Because HLA typing was missing for some donors at each locus, association tests included only the typed subset. In a later analysis, HLA-associated TCR beta chains showed more clonal expansion and lower generation probabilities than non-associated chains that were equally common. In this cohort, only TCR beta chains were sequenced, and detectable features were limited by the absence of alpha or paired-chain data. A further reported finding was that TCR beta sequences accurately predicted the HLA-A and HLA-B alleles for most subjects in the first cohort. An earlier analysis of approximately 540 of the donors showed that most TCR beta V segments appeared in productive rearrangements either about 90% or about 30% of the time, which broadly matched IMGT annotations. Specific HLA alleles were associated with 16,951 TCR beta sequences at a false discovery rate of 0.05 in a later analysis. Correlated functional status among segregating V segments might reflect linkage disequilibrium, but an unknown experimental factor could not be ruled out. In a later analysis, several top co-occurrence clusters were reported to appear linked to parvovirus B19, influenza, CMV and Epstein-Barr virus. According to a later analysis, TCR association rates differed among HLA loci, with DRB1 alleles showing the most associated TCRs and HLA-C alleles showing the fewest. An association between a missense DCLRE1C variant and V-gene and J-gene trimming of TCR beta chains was found in a later genetic analysis and replicated in an independent cohort. Compared with the roughly 700-donor mean, donors in an Asian-associated ancestry cluster had fewer N-insertions in productive TCRs, according to a later genetic analysis. In both the original and validation cohorts, the classifier was reported to diagnose cytomegalovirus status with high specificity and sensitivity. A cluster of highly shared sequence variants was judged likely to be a technical artifact of the sequencing pipeline. Because counts were too low, roughly 18 rarely observed V segments, including chromosome 9 orphons, were left out of the earlier analysis of about 620 of the donors. Three of the identified cytomegalovirus-associated TCR beta chains were confirmed in vitro to be specific for cytomegalovirus antigens. In a later analysis, most CMV-associated TCR beta chains were found to appear HLA-restricted, with HLA associations seemingly driven largely by CMV exposure. When HLA alleles, especially DR and DQ, strongly co-occurred, attributing TCR associations to individual alleles was difficult. Some IMGT-functional V segments, including TRBV6-2 and TRBV6-3, could not be told apart with the 87-base-pair reads, so those segments were excluded.

In total, just over 650 healthy bone marrow donors made up the cohort. Cohort members were all nominally healthy when sampled, although unrecorded immune exposures were likely present. The donor was CMV seronegative and was included in the group of about 400 seronegative cohort members. A peripheral blood sample was provided by each donor, and peripheral blood mononuclear cells were used for TCR beta sequencing. Genomic DNA was extracted from the blood cell samples with the Qiagen DNeasy Blood Extraction Kit. Concerning this clone itself: Its antigen remains undetermined. No base qualities exist here, and no much larger clone lies one base off it.

Based on the germline V gene, the CDR1 and CDR2 sequences are SGHAT and FQNNGV. Trimming takes 5 bases from V and 0 bases from J, and the germline ends sit 9 bases apart. Its CDR3 holds 14 amino acids, cysteine through phenylalanine. CDR3 DNA only is kept here, 42 bases in frame from base 1. The library relied on the immunoSEQ multiplex PCR assay. The multiplex PCR relied on a mix of 60 forward primers for TCR Vbeta segments and 13 reverse primers for TCR Jbeta segments. A multiplex PCR assay on genomic DNA amplified the CDR3 region of rearranged TCR beta genes. The amplified TCR beta libraries were sequenced on the Illumina HiSeq System as 87-base-pair reads. Regarding the original processing steps: Across the 670 or so repertoires, a later analysis counted 78 million or so unique TCR beta chains, 8.5 million to 12 million of which were shared by at least two donors. To remove PCR and sequencing errors, raw reads were error-corrected and collapsed into unique sequences using a nearest-neighbor algorithm that merged closely related sequences. To assign V, D and J gene segments, CDR3 sequences were aligned to IMGT reference sequences. For a sequence to be retained, a match of at least six nucleotides to both a V gene segment and a J gene segment was required. Rearrangements were classified as productive when the CDR3 lacked stop codons and remained in frame with V and J, and all other rearrangements were classified as non-productive. Following IMGT convention, CDR3 was defined as the stretch from the second conserved V-encoded cysteine to the conserved J-encoded phenylalanine. The earlier analysis of 500 to 750 of the donors excluded any sequence lacking an unambiguous match to a single V gene segment. In an earlier analysis of some 590 of the donors, a V segment was called functional when productive rearrangements were above 56.7%, and segregating when the standard deviation between donors exceeded 5%. A statistical classification framework was developed to diagnose cytomegalovirus status using the catalog of TCR beta chain sequences. In a later analysis, TCR nucleotide sequences were compared against IMGT/GENE-DB human TR gene sequences so that V and J genes could be assigned. Using the TCRdist pipeline, a later analysis assigned CDR3 sequences along with most-parsimonious VDJ recombination scenarios. A later analysis defined each TCR beta chain by its CDR3 amino acid sequence plus V-gene family, and excluded reads lacking a unique V-gene family. To address suspected cross-contamination and a sequencing artifact, a later analysis removed around 600 highly shared, low-generation-probability nucleotide sequences. For each public chain, a later analysis derived a clonal expansion index from normalized ranks of inferred template counts within each repertoire. Generation probabilities in a later analysis came from a VDJ recombination model fitted to out-of-frame rearrangements, and those results were checked against IGoR. Hypergeometric tests were used in a later analysis to score TCR-TCR, TCR-HLA and TCR-CMV co-occurrence, with a repertoire-size bias correction applied to the TCR pairs. In a later analysis, false discovery rates were estimated by permuting HLA or CMV assignments 20 times. In a later analysis, co-occurring TCRs were grouped using DBSCAN, and TCRdist sequence similarity was added for clustering within HLA-allele-positive subsets. For co-occurrence clustering, repertoires with fewer than 30,000 or more than 120,000 public chains were excluded, along with four or five repertoires with anomalous nucleotide sharing. TCRdb stores this immuneACCESS table with in-frame sequences only. Part of the clones is absent; in the studies checked, under half of the shortfall reflects unresolved V genes, and no reason is known for the rest. For V, J and clone size, that table is used; D and trimming come from the DNA. The sample has approximately 100,000 clones on record, 55% to 80% of them singletons. The ten largest clones take up less than 1.5% of the sample.

The sequence was collected from a female donor in good health and CMV-seronegative. Rearrangement joined TRBV11-2 to TRBJ2-3, with the D gene uncertain. The sample was PBMCs. The nucleotide sequence is TGTGCCAGCAGCGCGCTAGTGAGCACAGATACGCAGTATTTT. Its protein reads: CASSALVSTDTQYF.